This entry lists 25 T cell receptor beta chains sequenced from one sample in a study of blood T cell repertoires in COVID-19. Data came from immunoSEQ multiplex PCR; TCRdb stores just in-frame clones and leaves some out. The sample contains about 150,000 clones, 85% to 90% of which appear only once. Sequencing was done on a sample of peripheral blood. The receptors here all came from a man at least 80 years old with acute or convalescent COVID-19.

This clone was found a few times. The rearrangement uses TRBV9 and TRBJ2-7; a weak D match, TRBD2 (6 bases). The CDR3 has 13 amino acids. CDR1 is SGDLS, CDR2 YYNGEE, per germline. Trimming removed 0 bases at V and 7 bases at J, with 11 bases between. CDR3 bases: TGTGCCAGCAGCGTAGCGGAGGGCGTAGAGCAGTACTTC. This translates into CASSVAEGVEQYF.

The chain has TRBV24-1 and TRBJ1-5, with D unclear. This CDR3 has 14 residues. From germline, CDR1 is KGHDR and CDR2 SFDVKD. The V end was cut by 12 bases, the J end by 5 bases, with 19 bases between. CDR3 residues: CAPLVKWADQPQHF. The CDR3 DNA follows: TGTGCCCCTCTCGTAAAATGGGCAGATCAGCCCCAGCATTTT.

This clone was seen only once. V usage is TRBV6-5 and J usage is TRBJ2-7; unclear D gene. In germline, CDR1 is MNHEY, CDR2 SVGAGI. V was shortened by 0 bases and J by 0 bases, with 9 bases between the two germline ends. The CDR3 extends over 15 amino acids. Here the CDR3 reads CASSYSNRASYEQYF. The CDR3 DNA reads TGTGCCAGCAGTTACTCGAACCGAGCCTCCTACGAGCAGTACTTC.

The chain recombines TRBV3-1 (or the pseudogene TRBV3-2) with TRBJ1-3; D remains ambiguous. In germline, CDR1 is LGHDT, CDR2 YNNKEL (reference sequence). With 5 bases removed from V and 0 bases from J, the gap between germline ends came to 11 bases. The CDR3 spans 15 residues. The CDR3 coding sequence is TGTGCCAGCAGCGCAGCAGGTAGCTCTGGAAACACCATATATTTT. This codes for CASSAAGSSGNTIYF.

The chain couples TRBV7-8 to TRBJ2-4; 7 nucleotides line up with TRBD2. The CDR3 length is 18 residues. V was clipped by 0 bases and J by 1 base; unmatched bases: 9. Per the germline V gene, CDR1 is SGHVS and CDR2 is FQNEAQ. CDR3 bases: TGTGCCAGCAGCTTAGCGCCTAGCGGAGGGGCGGCCAAAAACATTCAGTACTTC. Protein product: CASSLAPSGGAAKNIQYF.

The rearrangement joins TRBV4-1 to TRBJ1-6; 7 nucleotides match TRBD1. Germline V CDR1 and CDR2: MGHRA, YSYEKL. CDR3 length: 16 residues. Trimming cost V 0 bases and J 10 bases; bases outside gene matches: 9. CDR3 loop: CASSQDIRQGKSPLHF. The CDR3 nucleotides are TGCGCCAGCAGCCAAGATATCCGACAGGGCAAGTCACCCCTCCACTTT.

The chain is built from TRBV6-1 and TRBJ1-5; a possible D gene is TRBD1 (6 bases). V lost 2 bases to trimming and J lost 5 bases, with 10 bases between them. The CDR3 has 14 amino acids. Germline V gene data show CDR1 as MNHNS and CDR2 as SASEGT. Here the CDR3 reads CASSETDSHQPQHF. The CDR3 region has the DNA TGTGCCAGCAGTGAAACGGACAGCCATCAGCCCCAGCATTTT.

For the CDR3, the DNA is TGTGCCAGCAGCTTGCCTAGCGGGAGGGCCGGGGAGCTGTTTTTT. It is translated as CASSLPSGRAGELFF. The rearrangement links TRBV5-4 to TRBJ2-2; TRBD2 agrees at 12 bases. In germline, CDR1 is SGHNT, CDR2 YYREEE (reference sequence). CDR3 size: 15 residues. Trimming at V came to 1 base and at J to 6 bases, leaving 1 base not matched to a gene. Using reference TRBV5-4 and TRBJ2-2 for the parts outside the CDR3, the full variable domain is ETGVTQSPTHLIKTRGQQVTLRCSSQSGHNTVSWYQQALGQGPQFIFQYYREEENGRGNFPPRFSGLQFPNYSSELNVNALELDDSALYLCASSLPSGRAGELFFGEGSRLTVL.

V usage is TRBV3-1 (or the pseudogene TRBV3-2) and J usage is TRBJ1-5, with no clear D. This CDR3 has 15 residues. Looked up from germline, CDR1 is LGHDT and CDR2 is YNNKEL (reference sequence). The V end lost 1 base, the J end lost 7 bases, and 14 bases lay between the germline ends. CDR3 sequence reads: CASSQGFAARQPQHF. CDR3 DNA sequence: TGTGCCAGCAGCCAAGGCTTTGCAGCGAGACAGCCCCAGCATTTT.

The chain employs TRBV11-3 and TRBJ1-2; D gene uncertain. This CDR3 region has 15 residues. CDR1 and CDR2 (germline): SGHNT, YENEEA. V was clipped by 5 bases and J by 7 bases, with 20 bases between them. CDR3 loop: CASSLSPYGAVGYTF. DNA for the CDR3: TGTGCCAGCAGCCTTTCCCCTTACGGTGCTGTTGGCTACACCTTC.

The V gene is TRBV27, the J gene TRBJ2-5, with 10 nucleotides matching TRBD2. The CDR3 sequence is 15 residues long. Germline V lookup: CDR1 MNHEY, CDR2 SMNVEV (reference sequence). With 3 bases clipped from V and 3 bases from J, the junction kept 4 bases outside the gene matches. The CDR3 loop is CASSFVAGGEETQYF. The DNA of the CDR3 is TGTGCCAGCAGTTTCGTAGCGGGAGGAGAAGAGACCCAGTACTTC.

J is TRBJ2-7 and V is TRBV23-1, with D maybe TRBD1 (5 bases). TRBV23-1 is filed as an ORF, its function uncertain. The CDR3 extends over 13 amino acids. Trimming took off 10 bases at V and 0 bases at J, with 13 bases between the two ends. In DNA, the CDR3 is TGCGCCACAGGGTTTGGTGACTCCTACGAGCAGTACTTC. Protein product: CATGFGDSYEQYF.

DNA for the CDR3: TGTGCCAGCAGCCAAGGTAACTTCCGAAACACCGGGGAGCTGTTTTTT. It yields the protein CASSQGNFRNTGELFF. V gene TRBV14 combines with J gene TRBJ2-2; no reliable D call. The ends were cut back, 1 base at V and 2 bases at J, with 11 bases in the middle. The CDR3 extends over 16 amino acids. The germline CDR1 and CDR2 sequences are SGHDN and FVKESK.

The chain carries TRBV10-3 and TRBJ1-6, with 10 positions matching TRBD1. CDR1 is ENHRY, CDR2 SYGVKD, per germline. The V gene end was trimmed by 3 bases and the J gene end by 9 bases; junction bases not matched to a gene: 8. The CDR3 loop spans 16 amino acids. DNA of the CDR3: TGTGCCATCAGTGACGGGACAGGGGCCGCGGGTTCACCCCTCCACTTT. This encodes CAISDGTGAAGSPLHF.

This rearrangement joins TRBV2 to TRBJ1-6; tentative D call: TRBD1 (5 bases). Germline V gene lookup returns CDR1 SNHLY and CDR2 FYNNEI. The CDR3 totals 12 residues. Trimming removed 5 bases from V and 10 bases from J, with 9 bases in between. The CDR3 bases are TGTGCCAGCAGTTGGACAAGCTCACCCCTCCACTTT. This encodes CASSWTSSPLHF.

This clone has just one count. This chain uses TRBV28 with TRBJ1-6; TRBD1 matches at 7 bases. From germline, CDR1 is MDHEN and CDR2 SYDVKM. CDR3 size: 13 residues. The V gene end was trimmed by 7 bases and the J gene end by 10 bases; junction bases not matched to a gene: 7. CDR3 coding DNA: TGTGCCAGCACCGGGACAGTTTTGTCACCCCTCCACTTT. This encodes CASTGTVLSPLHF. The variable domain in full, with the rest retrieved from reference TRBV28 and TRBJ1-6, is DVKVTQSSRYLVKRTGEKVFLECVQDMDHENMFWYRQDPGLGLRLIYFSYDVKMKEKGDIPEGYSVSREKKERFSLILESASTNQTSMYLCASTGTVLSPLHFGNGTRLTVT.

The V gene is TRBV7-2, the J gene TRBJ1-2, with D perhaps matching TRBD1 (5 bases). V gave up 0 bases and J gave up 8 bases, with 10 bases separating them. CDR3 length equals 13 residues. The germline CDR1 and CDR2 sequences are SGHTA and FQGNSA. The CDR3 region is CASSLARELGYTF. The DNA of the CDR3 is TGTGCCAGCAGCTTAGCCAGGGAATTGGGCTACACCTTC.

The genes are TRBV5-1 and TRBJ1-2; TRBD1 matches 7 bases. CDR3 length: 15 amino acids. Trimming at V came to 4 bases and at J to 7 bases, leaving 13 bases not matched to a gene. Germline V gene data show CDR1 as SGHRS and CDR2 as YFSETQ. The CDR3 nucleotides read TGCGCCAGCAGCCAACGGACAGGATCCAAAGGTGGCTACACCTTC. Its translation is CASSQRTGSKGGYTF.

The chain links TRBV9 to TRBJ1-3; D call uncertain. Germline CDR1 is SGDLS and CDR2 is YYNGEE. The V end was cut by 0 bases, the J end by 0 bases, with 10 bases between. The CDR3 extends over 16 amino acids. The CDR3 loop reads CASSVGWAGSGNTIYF. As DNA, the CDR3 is TGTGCCAGCAGCGTAGGCTGGGCAGGCTCTGGAAACACCATATATTTT.

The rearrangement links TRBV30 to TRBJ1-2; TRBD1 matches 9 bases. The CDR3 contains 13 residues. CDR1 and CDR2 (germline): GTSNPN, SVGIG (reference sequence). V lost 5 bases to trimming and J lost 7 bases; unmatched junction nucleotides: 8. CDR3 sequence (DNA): TGTGCCTGGGACGACAGGGGGAATGGTGGCTACACCTTC. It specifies CAWDDRGNGGYTF.

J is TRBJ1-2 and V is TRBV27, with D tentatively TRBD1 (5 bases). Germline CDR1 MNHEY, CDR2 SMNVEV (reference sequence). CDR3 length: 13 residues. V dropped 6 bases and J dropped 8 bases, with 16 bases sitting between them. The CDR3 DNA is TGTGCCAGCAGCACACGCAGGGATACAGGCTACACCTTC. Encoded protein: CASSTRRDTGYTF.

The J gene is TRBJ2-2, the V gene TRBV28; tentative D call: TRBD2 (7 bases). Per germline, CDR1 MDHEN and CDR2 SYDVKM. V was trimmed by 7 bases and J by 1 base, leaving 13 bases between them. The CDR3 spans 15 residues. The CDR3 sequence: CASKFGGLNTGELFF. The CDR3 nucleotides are TGTGCCAGCAAGTTCGGGGGGCTGAACACCGGGGAGCTGTTTTTT.

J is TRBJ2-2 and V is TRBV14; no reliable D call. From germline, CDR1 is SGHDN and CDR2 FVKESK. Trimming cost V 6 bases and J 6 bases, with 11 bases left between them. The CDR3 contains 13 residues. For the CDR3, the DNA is TGTGCCAGCAGGCCCCTCGGTCCCGGGGAGCTGTTTTTT. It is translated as CASRPLGPGELFF.

CDR3 nucleotide sequence: TGTGCCAGCAGTTTAAATTATGGGGCATCTGGAAACACCATATATTTT. It codes for CASSLNYGASGNTIYF. This chain links TRBV28 with TRBJ1-3; D might be TRBD1 (5 bases). There are 16 residues in the CDR3. V lost 2 bases and J 1 base, leaving 12 bases between the germline ends. Germline V lookup: CDR1 MDHEN, CDR2 SYDVKM.

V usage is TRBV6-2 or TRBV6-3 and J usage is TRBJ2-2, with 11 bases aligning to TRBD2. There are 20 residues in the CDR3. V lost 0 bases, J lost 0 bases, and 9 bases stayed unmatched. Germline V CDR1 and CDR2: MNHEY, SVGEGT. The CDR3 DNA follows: TGTGCCAGCAGTTACTCGATTCTGGGACTAGCGGAAGCGAACACCGGGGAGCTGTTTTTT. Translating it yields CASSYSILGLAEANTGELFF.